This TCR beta chain comes out of a study of blood T cell repertoires in COVID-19. Study-wide background: Sites across the United States, Italy and Spain contributed samples from acute and convalescent COVID-19.

Original processing methods: For nucleated cells, counts were estimated from reference gene primer amplification. Assay: immunoSEQ multiplex PCR; the TCRdb copy retains only in-frame clones and omits some. The DNA was the basis for D and trimming; V, J and clone size are from that table. The sample lists roughly 120,000 clones; approximately 71% were seen once. V lost 2 bases to trimming and J lost 5 bases, with 7 bases between them. Germline V gives CDR1 GTSNPN, CDR2 SVGIG (reference sequence). The CDR3 spans 13 residues. The sequencing input was peripheral blood. The chain links TRBV30 to TRBJ1-6; D is unresolved. This receptor was obtained from a human donor in a cohort sampled during active COVID-19. CDR3 region: CAWSRGDNSPLHF. The CDR3 DNA reads TGTGCCTGGAGTCGGGGAGATAATTCACCCCTCCACTTT.